What follows is one T cell receptor (beta chain) and its context. These data belong to a study of OX40 agonist ivuxolimab in advanced cancers. About the study: Of mixed ages from about 20 to 80 and averaging about 56 years, the group was just under 85% male.

This table comes from immunoSEQ multiplex PCR, and its TCRdb copy is limited to in-frame clones, with some not included. The sample records tens of thousands of clones, roughly nine tenths being singletons. Trimming took 0 bases from V and 2 from J, leaving 10 bases between them. In germline, CDR1 is GTSNPN, CDR2 SVGIG (reference sequence). The CDR3 spans 14 residues. The source was CD4+ or CD8+ T cells sorted from blood, collected in a trial of the OX40 agonist ivuxolimab. This chain links TRBV30 with TRBJ1-2; D is ambiguous. The clonotype originates from an adult with an advanced solid tumor such as melanoma, head and neck, liver or kidney cancer. The CDR3 is CAWSVSRGNYGYTF. The CDR3 DNA reads as TGTGCCTGGAGTGTATCCAGAGGGAACTATGGCTACACCTTC.